Presented here are 13 T cell receptor beta chains from one specimen sequenced in a study of cytomegalovirus exposure and HLA in healthy donors. Repertoires were generated with immunoSEQ multiplex PCR, while TCRdb's copy carries only in-frame clones and drops some. The data show about 130,000 clones, approximately 94% seen once. The sample consisted of PBMCs. These receptors were collected from a man aged 18 to 29 in good health and CMV-seropositive.

In nucleotides, the CDR3 is TGTGCCAGTAGTCAGACTAGCGGAGCAACCCAAGAGACCCAGTACTTC. Its protein product is CASSQTSGATQETQYF. This rearrangement joins TRBV19 to TRBJ2-5; the match to TRBD2 covers 9 bases. Germline V CDR1 and CDR2: LNHDA, SQIVND (reference sequence). Trimming at V came to 5 bases and at J to 1 base, leaving 8 bases not matched to a gene. The CDR3 contains 16 residues.

This sequence joins TRBV6-5 and TRBJ1-1; 7 positions match TRBD1. The CDR3 spans 13 residues. V was pared by 6 bases and J by 11 bases, with 12 bases of the junction left unmatched. CDR1 MNHEY and CDR2 SVGAGI come from the germline V gene. The CDR3 reads CASSNRQGPTAFF. In DNA form, the CDR3 reads TGTGCCAGCAGCAACCGACAGGGACCTACGGCTTTCTTT.

This rearrangement joins TRBV6-1 to TRBJ2-1; 12 nucleotides match TRBD2. V shed 6 bases, J shed 4 bases, and the junction held 4 bases outside the gene matches. Germline loops: CDR1 MNHNS, CDR2 SASEGT. The length of the CDR3 is 15 residues. The CDR3 here is CASRTLAGGYNEQFF. In nucleotides, the CDR3 is TGTGCCAGCAGAACCCTAGCGGGAGGGTACAATGAGCAGTTCTTC.

CDR3 nucleotide sequence: TGTGCCAGCAGCTTGGGGACAGGGGGTCATCCCTACAATGAGCAGTTCTTC. Translating it yields CASSLGTGGHPYNEQFF. The chain employs TRBV5-4 and TRBJ2-1; 10 bases map to TRBD1. The germline CDR1 and CDR2 sequences are SGHNT and YYREEE (reference sequence). The ends lost 0 bases at V and 2 bases at J; junction bases unmatched: 5. The CDR3 contains 17 residues. The variable domain in full, completed from reference TRBV5-4 and TRBJ2-1, reads ETGVTQSPTHLIKTRGQQVTLRCSSQSGHNTVSWYQQALGQGPQFIFQYYREEENGRGNFPPRFSGLQFPNYSSELNVNALELDDSALYLCASSLGTGGHPYNEQFFGPGTRLTVL.

The chain has TRBV6-5 and TRBJ2-5, with a weak D call TRBD1 (6 bases). The germline V and J ends were trimmed by 0 bases and 3 bases, with 14 bases remaining between them. Germline values: CDR1 MNHEY, CDR2 SVGAGI. This CDR3 comprises 16 residues. In DNA form, the CDR3 reads TGTGCCAGCAGTTACTCCCTGACAGGTCTAAAAGAGACCCAGTACTTC. Protein product: CASSYSLTGLKETQYF.

The chain couples TRBV19 to TRBJ2-7; a weak D match, TRBD1 (5 bases). The CDR3 is 13 residues long. CDR1 LNHDA and CDR2 SQIVND come from the germline V gene (reference sequence). V lost 6 bases to trimming and J lost 2 bases, with 11 bases between them. CDR3 in DNA: TGTGCCAGTAGCAGCCAGGGCGCCTACGAGCAGTACTTC. Translating gives CASSSQGAYEQYF.

J is TRBJ2-3 and V is TRBV5-1; D possibly corresponds to TRBD1 (6 bases). CDR1 is SGHRS and CDR2 is YFSETQ in the germline V gene. This CDR3 has 15 residues. V dropped 1 base and J dropped 0 bases, with 9 bases sitting between them. In DNA, the CDR3 is TGCGCCAGCAGCTTGTCCGGACAGAGCACAGATACGCAGTATTTT. This codes for CASSLSGQSTDTQYF.

The chain recombines TRBV28 with TRBJ1-2; weak D call: TRBD1 (5 bases). This CDR3 has 16 amino acids. Trimming stripped 4 bases from V and 4 bases from J, with 19 bases between. CDR1 and CDR2 (germline): MDHEN, SYDVKM. CDR3 coding DNA: TGTGCCAGCAGTTCGAGCATGATCGGGGGTACCTATGGCTACACCTTC. It codes for CASSSSMIGGTYGYTF.

The CDR3 nucleotides read TGTGCCAGCACGATGGGACTCCCGACCCCCGACGGGGAGCTGTTTTTT. The encoded protein is CASTMGLPTPDGELFF. V usage is TRBV28 and J usage is TRBJ2-2; maybe TRBD2 (6 bases). The germline CDR1 and CDR2 sequences are MDHEN and SYDVKM. V was trimmed by 7 bases and J by 7 bases, leaving 22 bases between them. CDR3 length equals 16 residues.

This chain links TRBV28 with TRBJ1-5; no clear D. The CDR3 has 13 amino acids. Per the germline V gene, CDR1 is MDHEN and CDR2 is SYDVKM. V was trimmed by 9 bases and J by 7 bases, leaving 16 bases between them. DNA for the CDR3: TGTGCCAGTCACCAGGTGGCAGGCCAGCCCCAGCATTTT. Translating gives CASHQVAGQPQHF.

J is TRBJ2-7 and V is TRBV28; D possibly corresponds to TRBD1 (5 bases). Trimming removed 6 bases from V and 3 bases from J, with 18 bases in between. The CDR3 is made up of 15 amino acids. The V gene's germline CDR1 is MDHEN and CDR2 SYDVKM. The CDR3: CASRPLGAGGYEQYF. CDR3 sequence (DNA): TGTGCCAGCAGACCTCTAGGGGCCGGTGGCTACGAGCAGTACTTC. Complete variable domain (other parts from reference TRBV28 and TRBJ2-7): DVKVTQSSRYLVKRTGEKVFLECVQDMDHENMFWYRQDPGLGLRLIYFSYDVKMKEKGDIPEGYSVSREKKERFSLILESASTNQTSMYLCASRPLGAGGYEQYFGPGTRLTVT.

The chain couples TRBV6-4 to TRBJ2-2; no clear D. V lost 11 bases and J 0 bases, leaving 16 bases between the germline ends. The CDR3 is 15 residues long. The germline V gene encodes CDR1 MRHNA and CDR2 SNTAGT. In DNA form, the CDR3 reads TGTGCCCGTACGGCTGACTGGTCGAACACCGGGGAGCTGTTTTTT. This encodes CARTADWSNTGELFF.

The chain links TRBV5-1 to TRBJ2-7; 10 bases align to TRBD2. Unmatched junction bases numbered 5, after V lost 0 bases and J lost 2 bases. The length of the CDR3 is 16 residues. Germline-derived CDR1 and CDR2 are SGHRS and YFSETQ. The CDR3 DNA sequence: TGCGCCAGCAGCTTGGAGGGACTAGCGTTTCCCTACGAGCAGTACTTC. It yields the protein CASSLEGLAFPYEQYF.